This T cell receptor (beta chain) originates from a study of T-cell memory formation after mild COVID-19. TCRdb analysed the 5' RACE reads with MiXCR anew, one entry per CDR3 protein. The repertoire consists of around 390,000 distinct CDR3 sequences, with roughly 15% occurring once and the leading ten covering 20% to 25%. Note on this clonotype: Its antigen is not identified.

V was clipped by 5 bases and J by 6 bases, with 17 bases between them. Germline loops: CDR1 SGHAT, CDR2 FQNNGV. The CDR3 is 15 amino acids. Study-wide findings and caveats: Some clones that responded turned up in pre-infection memory, which suggests that cross-reactive memory joined in. Among contracting clones, CD4+ were mainly CM/EM and CD8+ enriched in EMRA.

This chain uses TRBV11-2 with TRBJ2-1; perhaps TRBD2 as D (6 bases). The sequenced material came from PBMCs or a T cell subset sorted from them (not recorded which). This clonotype originated in a man aged 18 to 35 who had mild COVID-19 (a few samples of this study predate the infection). Cell type and time point are not known. CDR3 DNA sequence: TGTGCCAGCAGCGCTCTATTCGGGGGAGGCAATGAGCAGTTCTTC. Translated, it gives CASSALFGGGNEQFF.